Sequencing of this T cell receptor (beta chain) was carried out in a study of blood T cell repertoires in COVID-19. The repertoire was sequenced with immunoSEQ multiplex PCR; TCRdb's copy has only in-frame clones and lacks some. The data show approximately 170,000 clones, approximately 84% seen once. The CDR3 sequence is 17 residues long. The germline V gene encodes CDR1 KGHDR and CDR2 SFDVKD. The V and J ends lost 4 bases and 7 bases, in that order; junction bases with no gene match: 14. This sequence joins TRBV24-1 and TRBJ1-5; 8 bases match TRBD1. Sequencing used peripheral blood. This TCR was sampled from a man between 40 and 49 years old who had recovered from COVID-19. Here the CDR3 DNA reads TGTGCCACCAGTGACTCCACCGGGACAGGTGGTCGCCAGCCCCAGCATTTT. This sequence encodes CATSDSTGTGGRQPQHF.